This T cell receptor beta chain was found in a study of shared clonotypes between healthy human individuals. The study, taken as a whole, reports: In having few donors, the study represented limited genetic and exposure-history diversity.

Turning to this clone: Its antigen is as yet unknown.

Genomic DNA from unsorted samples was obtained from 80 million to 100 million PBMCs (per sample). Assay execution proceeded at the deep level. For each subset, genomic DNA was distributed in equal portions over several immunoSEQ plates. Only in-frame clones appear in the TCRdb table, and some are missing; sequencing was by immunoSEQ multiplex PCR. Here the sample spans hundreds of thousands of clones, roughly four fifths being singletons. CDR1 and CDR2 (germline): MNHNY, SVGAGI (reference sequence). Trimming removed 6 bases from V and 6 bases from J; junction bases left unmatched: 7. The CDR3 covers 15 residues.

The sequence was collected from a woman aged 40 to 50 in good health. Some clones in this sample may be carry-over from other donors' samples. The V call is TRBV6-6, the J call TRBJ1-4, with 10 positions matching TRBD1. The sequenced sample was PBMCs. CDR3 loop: CASSLRQGADEKLFF. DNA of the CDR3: TGTGCCAGCAGCCTCAGACAGGGGGCGGATGAAAAACTGTTTTTT.